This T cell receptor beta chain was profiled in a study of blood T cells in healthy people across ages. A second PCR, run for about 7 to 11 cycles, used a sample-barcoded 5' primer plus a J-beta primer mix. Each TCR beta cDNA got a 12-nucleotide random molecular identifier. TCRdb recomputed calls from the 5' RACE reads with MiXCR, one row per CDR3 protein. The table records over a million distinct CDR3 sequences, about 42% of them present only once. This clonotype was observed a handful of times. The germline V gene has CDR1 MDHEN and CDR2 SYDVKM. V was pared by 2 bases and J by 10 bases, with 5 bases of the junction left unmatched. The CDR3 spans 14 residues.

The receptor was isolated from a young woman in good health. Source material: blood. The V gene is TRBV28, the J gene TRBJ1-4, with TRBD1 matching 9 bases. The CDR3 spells CASSLQGQGRKLFF. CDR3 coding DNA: TGTGCCAGCAGTTTACAAGGACAGGGGAGAAAACTGTTTTTT.